This TCR beta chain was captured by sequencing in a study of PD-L1 blockade in urothelial cancer. Whole-study context: Blood analyses occurred 3 weeks (second dose) and 6 weeks post treatment start.

Per germline, CDR1 MNHEY and CDR2 SVGAGI. There are 15 residues in the CDR3. Time point noted: pretreatment peripheral blood. Generated by immunoSEQ multiplex PCR, the TCRdb table keeps only in-frame clones and is missing some. Found here are 85,000 to 90,000 clones, approximately 87% of them singletons; the top ten hold roughly an eighth. Sequencing was performed on PBMCs, taken around atezolizumab (anti-PD-L1) treatment. The sequence derives from a man in his fifties or sixties with urothelial cancer. V gene TRBV6-5 combines with J gene TRBJ2-7; D is perhaps TRBD2 (6 bases). DNA for the CDR3: TGTCCCATGTGCTACACTGGGAGGCCCACCTACGAGCAGTACTTC. Translation: CPMCYTGRPTYEQYF.